This record looks at one TCR beta chain sequence and its context. Its antigen is still unknown. Its ends do not fully match the called genes, so a read error is possible. From less than 13 ml of fresh peripheral blood, PBMCs were isolated. Amplification of TCR beta CDR3 regions was performed using RNA transcripts as template. HTBI primers were employed in a first-round RT-PCR of the TCR CDR3. MiXCR, applied by TCRdb to the multiplex PCR reads, yields one record per CDR3 protein. The table includes around 200,000 distinct CDR3 sequences, 18% detected once. These data originate in a study of T cells in Graves' hyperthyroidism and ophthalmopathy. General study results and limits: Ophthalmopathy prediction by the model preceded onset by a median approximately 6.1 months.

The receptor was isolated from a man aged 35 to 55 with Graves' hyperthyroidism. The sample taken for sequencing was blood.

CDR3: CSASFIRGATYNEQSF. The CDR3 bases are TGCAGTGCTAGTTTCATCCGGGGGGCGACCTACAATGAGCAGTCCTTC. V and J are TRBV20-1 and TRBJ2-1, with D possibly being TRBD2 (7 bases). Germline assignment: CDR1 DFQATT and CDR2 SNEGSKA (reference sequence). The CDR3 is made up of 16 amino acids.